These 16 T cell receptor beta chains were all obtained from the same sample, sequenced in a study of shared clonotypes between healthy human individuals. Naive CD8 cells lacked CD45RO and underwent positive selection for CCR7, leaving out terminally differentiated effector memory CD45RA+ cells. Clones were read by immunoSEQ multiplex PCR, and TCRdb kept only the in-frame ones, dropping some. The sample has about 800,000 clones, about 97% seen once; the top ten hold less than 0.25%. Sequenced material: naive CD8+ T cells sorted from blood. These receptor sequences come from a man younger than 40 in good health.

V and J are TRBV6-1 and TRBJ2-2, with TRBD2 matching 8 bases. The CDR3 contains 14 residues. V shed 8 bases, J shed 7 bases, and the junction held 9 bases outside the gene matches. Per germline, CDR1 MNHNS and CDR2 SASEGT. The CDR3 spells CASSLSGGGGELFF. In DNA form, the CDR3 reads TGTGCCAGCTCCCTAAGCGGGGGCGGCGGGGAGCTGTTTTTT.

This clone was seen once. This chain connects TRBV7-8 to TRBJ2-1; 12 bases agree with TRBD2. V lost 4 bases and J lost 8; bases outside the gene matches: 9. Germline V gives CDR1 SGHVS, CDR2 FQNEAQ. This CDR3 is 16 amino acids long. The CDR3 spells CASSSPGLAGLDEQFF. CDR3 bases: TGTGCCAGCAGCTCCCCCGGACTAGCGGGACTGGATGAGCAGTTCTTC.

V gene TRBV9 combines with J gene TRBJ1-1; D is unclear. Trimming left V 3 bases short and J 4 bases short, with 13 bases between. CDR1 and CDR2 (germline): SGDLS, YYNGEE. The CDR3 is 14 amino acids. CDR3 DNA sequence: TGTGCCAGCAGCGAGGTCTCAGGCCTCACTGAAGCTTTCTTT. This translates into CASSEVSGLTEAFF.

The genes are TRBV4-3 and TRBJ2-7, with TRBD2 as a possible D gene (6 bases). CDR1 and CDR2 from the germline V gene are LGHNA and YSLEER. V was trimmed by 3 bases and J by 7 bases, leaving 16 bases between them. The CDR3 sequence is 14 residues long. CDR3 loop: CASSHGRGLGEQYF. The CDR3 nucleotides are TGCGCCAGCAGCCATGGGCGGGGCCTCGGGGAGCAGTACTTC.

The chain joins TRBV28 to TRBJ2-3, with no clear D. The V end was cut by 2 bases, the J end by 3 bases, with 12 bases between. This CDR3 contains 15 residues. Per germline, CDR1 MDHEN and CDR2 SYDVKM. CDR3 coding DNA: TGTGCCAGCAGTTTACCCGTCTTTAGGACAGATACGCAGTATTTT. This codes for CASSLPVFRTDTQYF. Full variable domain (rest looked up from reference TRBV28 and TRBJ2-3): DVKVTQSSRYLVKRTGEKVFLECVQDMDHENMFWYRQDPGLGLRLIYFSYDVKMKEKGDIPEGYSVSREKKERFSLILESASTNQTSMYLCASSLPVFRTDTQYFGPGTRLTVL.

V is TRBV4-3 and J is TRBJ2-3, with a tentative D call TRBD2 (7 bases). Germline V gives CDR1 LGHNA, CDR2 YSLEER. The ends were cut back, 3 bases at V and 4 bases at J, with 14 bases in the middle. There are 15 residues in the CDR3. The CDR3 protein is CASSQQTGRADTQYF. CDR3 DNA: TGCGCCAGCAGCCAGCAAACAGGGAGGGCAGATACGCAGTATTTT.

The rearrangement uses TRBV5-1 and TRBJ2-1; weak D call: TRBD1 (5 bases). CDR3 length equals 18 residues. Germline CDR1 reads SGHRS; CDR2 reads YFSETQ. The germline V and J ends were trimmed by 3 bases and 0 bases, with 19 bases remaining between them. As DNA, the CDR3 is TGCGCCAGCAGCTCAGGATATCTAGACAGATACTCCTACAATGAGCAGTTCTTC. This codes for CASSSGYLDRYSYNEQFF.

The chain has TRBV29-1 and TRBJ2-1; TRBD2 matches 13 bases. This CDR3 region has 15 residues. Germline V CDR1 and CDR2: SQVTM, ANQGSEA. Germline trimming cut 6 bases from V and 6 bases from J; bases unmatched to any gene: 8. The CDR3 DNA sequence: TGCAGCGTGGAACTAGCGGGAGGGCCGCCCAATGAGCAGTTCTTC. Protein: CSVELAGGPPNEQFF.

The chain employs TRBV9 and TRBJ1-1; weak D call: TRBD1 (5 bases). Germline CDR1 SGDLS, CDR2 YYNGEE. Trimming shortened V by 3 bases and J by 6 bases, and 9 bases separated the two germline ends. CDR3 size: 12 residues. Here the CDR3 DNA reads TGTGCCAGCAGCGGAGGGGAGCCTGAAGCTTTCTTT. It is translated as CASSGGEPEAFF.

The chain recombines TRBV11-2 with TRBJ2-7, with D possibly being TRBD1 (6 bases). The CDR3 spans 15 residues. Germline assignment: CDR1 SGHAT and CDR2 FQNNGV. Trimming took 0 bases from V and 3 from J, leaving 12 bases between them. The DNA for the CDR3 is TGTGCCAGCAGCTTAGAGGGGGCCCCCAACTACGAGCAGTACTTC. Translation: CASSLEGAPNYEQYF.

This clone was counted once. CDR3 amino acids: CASSSSRPSQGEQYF. Written as DNA, the CDR3 is TGTGCCAGCAGCTCTAGTAGGCCATCCCAAGGCGAGCAGTACTTC. The gene calls are TRBV5-4 and TRBJ2-7; no clear D. Between the trimmed V and J ends, which lost 3 bases and 6 bases, there was a span of 19 bases. Germline V CDR1 and CDR2: SGHNT, YYREEE (reference sequence). CDR3 length: 15 residues.

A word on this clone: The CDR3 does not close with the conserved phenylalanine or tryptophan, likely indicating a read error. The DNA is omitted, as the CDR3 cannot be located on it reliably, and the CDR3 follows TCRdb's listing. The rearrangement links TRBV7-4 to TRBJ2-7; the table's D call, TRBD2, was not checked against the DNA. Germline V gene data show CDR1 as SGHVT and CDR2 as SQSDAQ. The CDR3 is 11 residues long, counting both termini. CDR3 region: CASSPTSVPGA.

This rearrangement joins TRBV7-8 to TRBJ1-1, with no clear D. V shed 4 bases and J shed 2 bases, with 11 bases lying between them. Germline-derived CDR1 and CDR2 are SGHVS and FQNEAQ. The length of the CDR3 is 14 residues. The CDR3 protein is CASSSGLFNTEAFF. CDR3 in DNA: TGTGCCAGCAGCTCCGGACTGTTTAACACTGAAGCTTTCTTT.

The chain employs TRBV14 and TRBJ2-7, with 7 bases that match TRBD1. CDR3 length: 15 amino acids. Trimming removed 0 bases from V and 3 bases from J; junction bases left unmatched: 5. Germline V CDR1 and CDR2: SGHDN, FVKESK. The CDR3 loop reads CASSQERQGFYEQYF. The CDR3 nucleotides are TGTGCCAGCAGCCAAGAGCGACAGGGTTTCTACGAGCAGTACTTC. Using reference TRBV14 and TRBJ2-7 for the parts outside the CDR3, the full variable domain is EAGVTQFPSHSVIEKGQTVTLRCDPISGHDNLYWYRRVMGKEIKFLLHFVKESKQDESGMPNNRFLAERTGGTYSTLKVQPAELEDSGVYFCASSQERQGFYEQYFGPGTRLTVT.

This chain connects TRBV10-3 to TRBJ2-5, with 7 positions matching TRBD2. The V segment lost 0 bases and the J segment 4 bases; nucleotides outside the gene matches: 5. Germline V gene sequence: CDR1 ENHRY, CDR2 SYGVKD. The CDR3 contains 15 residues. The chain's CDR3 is CAISESIAGAETQYF. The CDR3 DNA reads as TGTGCCATCAGTGAGTCAATTGCGGGAGCAGAGACCCAGTACTTC.

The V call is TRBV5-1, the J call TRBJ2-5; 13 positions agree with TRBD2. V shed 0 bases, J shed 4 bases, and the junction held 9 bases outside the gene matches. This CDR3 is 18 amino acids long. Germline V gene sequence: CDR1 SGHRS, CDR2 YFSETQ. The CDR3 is CASSLVGLAGWEGETQYF. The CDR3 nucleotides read TGCGCCAGCAGCTTGGTGGGACTAGCGGGATGGGAGGGAGAGACCCAGTACTTC. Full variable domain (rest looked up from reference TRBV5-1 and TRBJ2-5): KAGVTQTPRYLIKTRGQQVTLSCSPISGHRSVSWYQQTPGQGLQFLFEYFSETQRNKGNFPGRFSGRQFSNSRSEMNVSTLELGDSALYLCASSLVGLAGWEGETQYFGPGTRLLVL.